This T cell receptor beta chain originates from a study of T cell responses to AZD1222 COVID-19 vaccine (dated by TCRdb to the early 2020s). Background for the entire study: AZD1222 recipients with second doses at about 4 weeks or about 12 weeks were pooled, because spike-specific TCR depth and breadth did not differ between schedules. A total of about 240 trial participants underwent TCR sequencing, of whom about 210 received two doses of AZD1222 and around 25 received two doses of the MenACWY control vaccine. Trial participants were enrolled into age subgroups of 18-55, 56-69 and 70-plus years, which contained about 160, 30 and 59 TCR-sequenced participants, respectively. The research as a whole found: Conclusions about previously exposed vaccinees were limited because only a handful of AZD1222 recipients were SARS-CoV-2 seropositive at baseline. Participants were mostly white British, with more females than males. The authors suggested clonal diversity may have been underestimated. The vaccine-associated CD4 TCRs covered the entire spike protein, and the dominant responses fell in regions 160-218 and 743-854. Reportedly, close to half of the unique spike-specific TCRs recognized epitopes lying outside the regions that are mutated in the B.1.351 and B.1.1.7 variants. Because no day 14 peak-response samples were available, repertoires were characterized only after the peak T cell response. A significant rise in spike-specific TCR breadth and depth was observed after two AZD1222 doses relative to day 0 and relative to MenACWY recipients. The 56-69-year group was small, and its depth increase did not reach significance, likely because of low power.

Interpreted using the paper, the time point label stands for: baseline before first vaccination. Vaccinee samples came from UK trials COV001 and COV002, including a single-blind randomized controlled phase 2/3 trial of AZD1222 (ChAdOx1 nCoV-19) in healthy adults. For TCRbeta chain sequencing, PBMC samples were collected from trial participants at day 0 and at day 28 after the second dose. This clone has a handful of counts. Its antigen is not yet known. Base qualities were left out, and no much larger clone turns up one base away. The CDR3 regions of human TCRbeta chains were analyzed by immunosequencing. The authors' analysis ran thus. TCRs in the repertoires were compared against a reference library of SARS-CoV-2-specific TCRs that had been generated with the MIRA antigen-specificity platform. Breadth was defined as the fraction of unique TCRs that were SARS-CoV-2-associated, and depth was defined as the fraction of total T cells that were SARS-CoV-2-associated. Using the MIRA data, each spike-specific TCR was mapped to the spike region that the TCR reacts to and placed in a CD4 or CD8 class. Log10-transformed breadth and depth values were compared by one-way ANOVA with Sidak's multiple comparisons tests. This is the immuneACCESS table as TCRdb keeps it, with only in-frame sequences that have V and J called. A part of the clones is gone; compared with another copy, unresolved V genes explain less than half, and the rest is unexplained. That table supplies the V and J calls and clone size; D and trimming were determined from the DNA. The sample records 250,000 or so clones, approximately 95% of which are singletons. The ten largest clones take up less than 0.65% of the sample.

The sequence was collected from an adult in good health. Material: peripheral blood, obtained on day 0 of AZD1222 vaccination.

This receptor has the CDR3 CASSETGGVQYF. The sequenced DNA: TGTGCCAGCAGTGAAACTGGTGGGGTGCAGTACTTC. Recombination connected TRBV27 to TRBJ2-7, with an unclear D gene assignment. V is clipped by 5 bases and J by 9 bases, and the sequence between their germline boundaries is 14 bases long. The germline V gene (reference sequence) specifies MNHEY as CDR1 and SMNVEV as CDR2. The CDR3 runs 12 amino acids, cysteine and phenylalanine included. Solely the CDR3 DNA is kept, with 36 bases framed from the first base.